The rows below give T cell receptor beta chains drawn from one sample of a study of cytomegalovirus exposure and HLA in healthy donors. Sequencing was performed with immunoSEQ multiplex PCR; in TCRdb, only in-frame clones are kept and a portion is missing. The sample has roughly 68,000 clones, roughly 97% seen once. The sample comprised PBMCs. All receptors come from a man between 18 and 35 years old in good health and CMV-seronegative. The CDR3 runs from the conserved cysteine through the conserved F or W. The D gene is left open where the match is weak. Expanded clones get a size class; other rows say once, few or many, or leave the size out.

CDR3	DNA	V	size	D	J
CASSPLPGANVLTF	TGTGCCAGCAGCCCCCTCCCGGGGGCCAACGTCCTGACTTTC	TRBV7-9	.	.	TRBJ2-6
CASMRFRGTDTQYF	TGCGCCAGCATGAGATTCAGGGGGACAGATACGCAGTATTTT	TRBV4-1	.	TRBD1	TRBJ2-3
CATSREGVNTEAFF	TGTGCCACCAGCAGAGAGGGAGTGAACACTGAAGCTTTCTTT	TRBV15	few	.	TRBJ1-1
CASSPPDRANTEAFF	TGTGCCAGCTCACCACCAGACAGAGCGAACACTGAAGCTTTCTTT	TRBV18	once	.	TRBJ1-1
CASRVEGALMAFF	TGTGCCTCCAGGGTGGAAGGGGCGTTAATGGCTTTCTTT	TRBV10-3	.	.	TRBJ1-1
CASSPGTGVSGNTIYF	TGTGCCAGCAGCCCCGGGACAGGCGTTTCTGGAAACACCATATATTTT	TRBV5-4	.	TRBD1	TRBJ1-3
CASSQERPGGYEQYF	TGCGCCAGCAGCCAAGAACGGCCAGGGGGCTACGAGCAGTACTTC	TRBV4-1	.	TRBD1	TRBJ2-7
CSITGNYGYTF	TGCAGCATCACAGGGAACTATGGCTACACCTTC	TRBV29-1	.	.	TRBJ1-2
CASRQGPGTYEQYF	TGTGCCAGTAGACAGGGGCCGGGGACCTACGAGCAGTACTTC	TRBV19	.	TRBD1	TRBJ2-7
CASATGDTDTQYF	TGTGCCAGCGCAACAGGGGACACAGATACGCAGTATTTT	TRBV6-5	once	TRBD1	TRBJ2-3
CASSYGGYGYTF	TGTGCCAGCAGTTACGGCGGCTATGGCTACACCTTC	TRBV6-5	.	.	TRBJ1-2
CSVERRDPPYNEQFF	TGCAGCGTTGAACGGCGGGATCCCCCTTACAATGAGCAGTTCTTC	TRBV29-1	.	.	TRBJ2-1
CASTSQQTGLGGYTF	TGTGCCAGTACCTCCCAACAAACAGGGTTAGGCGGCTACACCTTC	TRBV19	.	.	TRBJ1-2
CATSRDRAYNEKLFF	TGTGCCACCAGCAGAGACAGGGCTTATAATGAAAAACTGTTTTTT	TRBV15	.	.	TRBJ1-4
CASKEDREAYGYTF	TGTGCCAGCAAAGAAGACAGGGAGGCCTATGGCTACACCTTC	TRBV6-1	.	TRBD1	TRBJ1-2
CASSGDYHSYEQYF	TGTGCCAGCAGTGGGGACTACCACTCCTACGAGCAGTACTTC	TRBV28	.	TRBD2	TRBJ2-7
CAWSPQTYSYEQYF	TGTGCCTGGAGTCCACAGACCTACTCCTACGAGCAGTACTTC	TRBV30	.	.	TRBJ2-7
CASRDKGGRGYHEQYF	TGTGCCAGCAGGGACAAGGGCGGCAGGGGCTACCACGAGCAGTACTTC	TRBV2	.	.	TRBJ2-7
CASSSSTGEWGPEQYF	TGTGCCAGCAGCTCGTCCACGGGCGAATGGGGGCCCGAGCAGTACTTC	TRBV11-2	.	.	TRBJ2-7
CASSLEPGANYGYTF	TGCGCCAGCAGCTTGGAACCAGGCGCTAACTATGGCTACACCTTC	TRBV5-1	.	.	TRBJ1-2
CASSLDTGAVYGYTF	TGTGCCAGCAGCTTAGATACAGGGGCCGTCTATGGCTACACCTTC	TRBV11-2	.	TRBD1	TRBJ1-2
CASSRGSTNEKLFF	TGTGCCAGCAGTCGGGGTTCAACTAATGAAAAACTGTTTTTT	TRBV6-5	.	.	TRBJ1-4
CASSLGGGEQFF	TGTGCCAGCAGCTTGGGGGGTGGTGAGCAGTTCTTC	TRBV7-3	.	.	TRBJ2-1
CAWSRVTDTQYF	TGTGCCTGGAGCAGGGTAACAGATACGCAGTATTTT	TRBV30	.	.	TRBJ2-3
CASSVNQGVHMNTEAFF	TGTGCCAGCAGTGTCAATCAGGGGGTGCACATGAACACTGAAGCTTTCTTT	TRBV2	.	TRBD1	TRBJ1-1
CASSLRRGYPNYGYTF	TGTGCCAGCAGTTTACGCAGGGGATACCCTAACTATGGCTACACCTTC	TRBV28	.	.	TRBJ1-2
CASSFYSTGEWGYGYTF	TGCGCCAGCAGCTTCTATTCAACAGGAGAGTGGGGCTATGGCTACACCTTC	TRBV5-1	.	.	TRBJ1-2
CASNDSYTEAFF	TGTGCCAGCAACGACAGCTACACTGAAGCTTTCTTT	TRBV21-1	once	.	TRBJ1-1
CASSLGPQGVSEQYF	TGTGCCAGCAGCTTGGGGCCACAGGGGGTTAGCGAGCAGTACTTC	TRBV5-6	once	TRBD1	TRBJ2-7
CASSDGQGSNEAFF	TGTGCCAGTTCTGACGGACAGGGGAGTAACGAAGCTTTCTTT	TRBV19	.	TRBD1	TRBJ1-1
CASSLAGGGSSYNEQFF	TGTGCCAGCAGCTTAGCCGGCGGGGGCAGCTCCTACAATGAGCAGTTCTTC	TRBV5-4	.	.	TRBJ2-1
CASSFAGFDNEQFF	TGTGCCAGCAGCTTCGCAGGGTTCGACAATGAGCAGTTCTTC	TRBV11-2	.	.	TRBJ2-1
CASSFNYNEQFF	TGTGCCAGCAGCTTTAATTACAATGAGCAGTTCTTC	TRBV11-2	.	.	TRBJ2-1
CASSQLTGNTEAFF	TGCGCCAGCAGCCAATTGACGGGGAACACTGAAGCTTTCTTT	TRBV4-1	.	.	TRBJ1-1
CASRPGALDTEAFF	TGTGCCAGCAGACCAGGGGCCCTCGACACTGAAGCTTTCTTT	TRBV6-5	.	.	TRBJ1-1
CASRTLAATDTQYF	TGTGCCAGCAGGACACTAGCTGCCACAGATACGCAGTATTTT	TRBV27	.	.	TRBJ2-3
CASSYSITGMNTEAFF	TGTGCCAGCAGTTACTCGATAACAGGGATGAACACTGAAGCTTTCTTT	TRBV6-5	.	.	TRBJ1-1
CASSEGRHSGGYTF	TGTGCCAGCAGTGAAGGTCGGCATAGCGGAGGCTACACCTTC	TRBV6-1	.	.	TRBJ1-2
CASSSDRGGNQPQHF	TGCGCCAGCAGTTCTGACAGGGGAGGCAATCAGCCCCAGCATTTT	TRBV10-2	.	TRBD1	TRBJ1-5
CASSLAGGVNTEAFF	TGTGCCAGCAGCTTGGCGGGGGGAGTGAACACTGAAGCTTTCTTT	TRBV5-6	.	.	TRBJ1-1
CAISAETGRDSGSRRQFF	TGTGCCATCAGTGCTGAGACTGGCCGGGACAGCGGATCCCGGAGGCAGTTCTTC	TRBV10-3	.	TRBD1	TRBJ2-1
CASSADSYSGNTIYF	TGTGCCAGCAGCGCCGACAGCTACTCTGGAAACACCATATATTTT	TRBV9	.	.	TRBJ1-3
CASSLLKQNTGELFF	TGTGCCAGCAGTTTATTAAAACAGAACACCGGGGAGCTGTTTTTT	TRBV28	.	.	TRBJ2-2
CASSLGTGGVFEEKLFF	TGTGCCAGCAGCTTAGGAACAGGGGGAGTGTTTGAAGAAAAACTGTTTTTT	TRBV7-9	.	TRBD1	TRBJ1-4
CASSVAGGTAQKLFF	TGTGCCAGCAGCGTAGCTGGGGGGACAGCTCAAAAACTGTTTTTT	TRBV9	.	TRBD1	TRBJ1-4
CASSLRVGDTEAFF	TGTGCCAGCAGCCTCAGAGTCGGAGACACTGAAGCTTTCTTT	TRBV13	.	.	TRBJ1-1
CASRAGGNQPQHF	TGTGCCAGCAGAGCAGGGGGAAATCAGCCCCAGCATTTT	TRBV25-1	.	TRBD1	TRBJ1-5
CASSRTTAYQETQYF	TGTGCCAGCAGCCGGACTACAGCTTACCAAGAGACCCAGTACTTC	TRBV4-2	.	.	TRBJ2-5
CASSVATAANEQFF	TGTGCCAGCAGCGTAGCTACGGCGGCCAATGAGCAGTTCTTC	TRBV9	.	.	TRBJ2-1
CASSQESQYYEQYF	TGTGCCAGCAGCCAAGAATCCCAGTACTACGAGCAGTACTTC	TRBV14	.	.	TRBJ2-7
CASSFTRDAYEQYF	TGTGCCAGCAGCTTCACGCGGGATGCCTACGAGCAGTACTTC	TRBV7-2	.	.	TRBJ2-7
CASSQDHNQPQHF	TGTGCCAGCAGCCAAGATCACAATCAGCCCCAGCATTTT	TRBV14	.	.	TRBJ1-5
CASSSLAGGRTDTQYF	TGTGCCAGCAGTTCATTAGCGGGAGGCCGCACAGATACGCAGTATTTT	TRBV27	.	TRBD2	TRBJ2-3
CASRGGVGQPQHF	TGTGCCAGTAGGGGAGGGGTCGGTCAGCCCCAGCATTTT	TRBV19	.	.	TRBJ1-5
CASSLAVAGSYNEQFF	TGTGCCAGCAGCTTGGCGGTAGCGGGCTCCTACAATGAGCAGTTCTTC	TRBV5-6	.	TRBD2	TRBJ2-1
CASTAREGEKLFF	TGTGCCAGCACAGCCCGGGAAGGTGAAAAACTGTTTTTT	TRBV2	.	.	TRBJ1-4
CASTQPGLADNEQFF	TGCGCCAGCACCCAACCGGGACTAGCAGACAATGAGCAGTTCTTC	TRBV4-1	.	TRBD2	TRBJ2-1
CASSRSGRAHTGELFF	TGTGCCAGCAGTCGTAGCGGGAGGGCCCACACCGGGGAGCTGTTTTTT	TRBV6-6	few	TRBD2	TRBJ2-2
CASYFIGDRAVHEQYF	TGCGCCAGCTACTTTATTGGGGACAGGGCAGTCCACGAGCAGTACTTC	TRBV4-1	once	TRBD1	TRBJ2-7